The clone carrying this TCR beta chain was picked up a small number of times. Its antigen is as yet unknown. V was trimmed by 0 bases and J by 4 bases, leaving 8 bases between them. This CDR3 is built from 14 residues. CDR1 and CDR2 from the germline V gene are SGHRS and YFSETQ. Unique molecular identifiers were incorporated when the TCRbeta library was constructed. From the PCR reads, TCRdb called clonotypes with MiXCR, one entry per CDR3 protein. Here the sample spans around 600,000 distinct CDR3 sequences, 23% being singletons. The data derive from a study of T-cell reconstitution after alpha-beta-depleted transplantation in children. Study results and limitations: Several hundred rapidly expanded clones from non-depleted graft cells reportedly supplied alpha-beta T cells about two months post-transplant. Some patients' high day-60 TCRbeta diversity was attributed to recipient cells surviving conditioning. Newly produced T cells mostly provided counts and TCRbeta diversity after one year, as hyperexpanded clones declined.

The specimen was PBMCs, mostly from graft donor cells, collected 360 days after TCRalphabeta/CD19-depleted stem cell transplant. This receptor was identified in a boy younger than two who had a stem cell transplant for acute myeloid leukemia, so the T cells may come from the graft donor. V is TRBV5-1 and J is TRBJ1-5; D remains ambiguous. This CDR3 is CASSLGEENQPQHF. In DNA form, the CDR3 reads TGCGCCAGCAGCTTGGGAGAGGAAAATCAGCCCCAGCATTTT.